Below, 6 T cell receptor beta chains from the same sample are listed, as sequenced in a study. Via MiXCR, TCRdb re-called the 5' RACE reads, giving one row per CDR3 protein. This table has about 46,000 distinct CDR3 sequences, around 26% appearing once. Sequences were obtained from naive CD4+ T cells sorted from blood. Documented subset: naive CD4+ T cells, CD4+CD45RA+CD25-. The receptors shown here come from a female donor with breast cancer.

With regard to this clonotype: A much larger clone differs by one base, so this may be a read error. This chain connects TRBV5-1 to TRBJ1-2; D is unresolved. Germline lookup yields CDR1 SGHRS and CDR2 YFSETQ. This CDR3 region has 15 residues. V was shortened by 7 bases and J by 0 bases, with 16 bases between the two germline ends. The CDR3 spells CASGPLKAANYGYTF. Written as DNA, the CDR3 is TGCGCCAGCGGCCCTTTGAAAGCAGCTAACTATGGCTACACCTTC. Looking up the rest from reference TRBV5-1 and TRBJ1-2 gives the full variable domain: KAGVTQTPRYLIKTRGQQVTLSCSPISGHRSVSWYQQTPGQGLQFLFEYFSETQRNKGNFPGRFSGRQFSNSRSEMNVSTLELGDSALYLCASGPLKAANYGYTFGSGTRLTVV.

This chain joins TRBV20-1 and TRBJ2-7, with D unresolved. CDR1 is DFQATT, CDR2 SNEGSKA, per germline (reference sequence). V lost 6 bases and J lost 0, with 12 bases in between. This CDR3 comprises 13 residues. This CDR3 reads CSAGDFSSYEQYF. CDR3 bases: TGCAGTGCCGGAGACTTCAGCTCCTACGAGCAGTACTTC.

This clonotype was seen only a few times. The CDR3 region is CASSGGLAIYEQYF. The CDR3 coding sequence is TGTGCCAGCAGTGGGGGACTAGCTATATACGAGCAGTACTTC. The rearrangement uses TRBV28 and TRBJ2-7; 9 bases are shared with TRBD2. CDR1 is MDHEN and CDR2 is SYDVKM in the germline V gene. V was clipped by 5 bases and J by 4 bases; unmatched bases: 6. This CDR3 has 14 amino acids.

This clonotype was seen more than once but under ten times. For the CDR3, the DNA is TGCGCCAGCAGCCTACGGACAGGGGGACAGAATTCACCCCTCCACTTT. Protein: CASSLRTGGQNSPLHF. The rearrangement uses TRBV4-1 and TRBJ1-6; TRBD1 matches at 10 bases. The V gene's germline CDR1 is MGHRA and CDR2 YSYEKL. The trim removed 4 bases at V and 7 bases at J, leaving 7 bases unmatched. The CDR3 is 16 amino acids.

The chain uses TRBV2 and TRBJ1-5; no clear D. Germline CDR1 reads SNHLY; CDR2 reads FYNNEI. The CDR3 length is 12 residues. V lost 8 bases, J lost 5 bases, and 10 bases lay in between. CDR3 nucleotides: TGTGCCAGCCGGGCCTCAGATCAGCCCCAGCATTTT. Its translation is CASRASDQPQHF.

Only a few counts were recorded for this clonotype. The gene calls are TRBV6-1 and TRBJ2-7, with 12 bases identical to TRBD1. This CDR3 has 14 amino acids. Germline V gives CDR1 MNHNS, CDR2 SASEGT. Trimming removed 10 bases from V and 5 bases from J; junction bases left unmatched: 9. The DNA for the CDR3 is TGTGCCATCGACCGGGGGACAGGGGGCCACGAGCAGTACTTC. As protein: CAIDRGTGGHEQYF.